This is a list of T cell receptor beta chains from one sample in a study of shared clonotypes between healthy human individuals. The repertoire was sequenced with immunoSEQ multiplex PCR; TCRdb's copy has only in-frame clones and lacks some. Here the sample spans over 2 million clones, over 85% being singletons. What was sequenced was naive CD4+ T cells sorted from blood. The receptors were gathered from a man younger than 35 in good health. Both conserved end residues are part of each CDR3. Each record gives: clone size, D gene, V gene, CDR3 length, J gene, CDR3 DNA, CDR3 protein. The D gene is left open where the match is weak. Not every row has a clone size; where given, it reads once, few, many or a size class.

NA	NA	TRBV18	15	TRBJ1-1	TGTGCCAGCTCACCCCCCATTCGGCTGAACACTGAAGCTTTCTTT	CASSPPIRLNTEAFF
NA	TRBD1	TRBV11-2	17	TRBJ2-1	TGTGCCAGCAGCTTAGACAACAGGGGGCAAAAATACAATGAGCAGTTCTTC	CASSLDNRGQKYNEQFF
NA	NA	TRBV14	16	TRBJ1-3	TGTGCCAGCAGCCAAGTCCGAGGACACAAAGGAAACACCATATATTTT	CASSQVRGHKGNTIYF
once	TRBD1	TRBV28	17	TRBJ1-4	TGTGCCAGCAGTTTATTGACAGGGAGGTTTACTAATGAAAAACTGTTTTTT	CASSLLTGRFTNEKLFF
few	NA	TRBV5-1	13	TRBJ1-2	TGCGCCAGCAGCCCTGGACAGAGCTATGGCTACACCTTC	CASSPGQSYGYTF
NA	TRBD2	TRBV5-4	15	TRBJ2-2	TGTGCCAGCAGACCGACTAGCGGGGCTTTCGGGGAGCTGTTTTTT	CASRPTSGAFGELFF
NA	TRBD1	TRBV6-4	13	TRBJ1-2	TGTGCCAGCAGCCAGAGGACAGGCTATGGCTACACCTTC	CASSQRTGYGYTF
NA	TRBD2	TRBV2	15	TRBJ2-5	TGTGCCAGCAGGCCTTCACTAGCGAAACAAGGAACCCAGTACTTC	CASRPSLAKQGTQYF
once	TRBD2	TRBV28	13	TRBJ2-7	TGTGCCAGCAGCCGGGGGGGCCCCTACGAGCAGTACTTC	CASSRGGPYEQYF
NA	TRBD2	TRBV5-1	15	TRBJ2-5	TGCGCCAGCAGGGACGGCGGGGGGCTGAGAGAGACCCAGTACTTC	CASRDGGGLRETQYF
NA	NA	TRBV6-6	16	TRBJ1-5	TGTGCCAGCAGTTACTTGGGTCAGGGTAGCAATCAGCCCCAGCATTTT	CASSYLGQGSNQPQHF
NA	NA	TRBV30	13	TRBJ2-2	TGTGCCTGGAGTGAGACCAGGGGCGGGGAGCTGTTTTTT	CAWSETRGGELFF
NA	NA	TRBV28	13	TRBJ2-7	TGTGCCAGCAGTTTACCGGGTTCCTACGAGCAGTACTTC	CASSLPGSYEQYF
NA	NA	TRBV27	13	TRBJ1-5	TGTGCCAGCAGCCGACAGGGCAATCAGCCCCAGCATTTT	CASSRQGNQPQHF
NA	NA	TRBV9	13	TRBJ2-3	TGTGCCAGCAGCGTAGGGACGGCAGATACGCAGTATTTT	CASSVGTADTQYF
NA	TRBD1	TRBV7-2	15	TRBJ1-1	TGTGCCAGCAGTCTAAAGGGGGCCCGGAACACTGAAGCTTTCTTT	CASSLKGARNTEAFF
NA	TRBD2	TRBV6-5	13	TRBJ2-7	TGTGCCAGCAGTCCGAAGACTAGCTGGGAGCAGTACTTC	CASSPKTSWEQYF
once	NA	TRBV4-3	15	TRBJ2-5	TGCGCCAGCAGCCAACGACCCTTTCGGGAAGAGACCCAGTACTTC	CASSQRPFREETQYF
NA	TRBD1	TRBV19	14	TRBJ1-6	TGTGCCAGTAGTACGACAGGGCGGCTGAAGCCCCTCCACTTT	CASSTTGRLKPLHF
NA	TRBD1	TRBV5-1	12	TRBJ2-1	TGCGCCAGCAGCCGACAGGGAGCGGAGCAGTTCTTC	CASSRQGAEQFF
NA	NA	TRBV10-3	13	TRBJ1-4	TGTGCCATCAGCGAGGCGGCTAATGAAAAACTGTTTTTT	CAISEAANEKLFF
NA	NA	TRBV10-1	17	TRBJ1-3	TGCGCCAGCAGTGAGTACGGGACACCTGACTCTGGAAACACCATATATTTT	CASSEYGTPDSGNTIYF
NA	NA	TRBV18	13	TRBJ2-7	TGTGCCAGCTCACCCCCCGCCTCCTACGAGCAGTACTTC	CASSPPASYEQYF
NA	TRBD1	TRBV19	15	TRBJ2-7	TGTGCCAGTAGCCCGACAGGGGGAGTAACCTACGAGCAGTACTTC	CASSPTGGVTYEQYF
NA	TRBD1	TRBV6-5	16	TRBJ1-2	TGTGCCAGCAGTTACCATGGACAGGAAACAAACTATGGCTACACCTTC	CASSYHGQETNYGYTF
few	NA	TRBV6-4	13	TRBJ1-1	TGTGCCAGCAGTTCTAACCCGAACACTGAAGCTTTCTTT	CASSSNPNTEAFF
once	NA	TRBV6-5	13	TRBJ2-7	TGTGCCAGCCGAAGGCTAGGGGCCTACGAGCAGTACTTC	CASRRLGAYEQYF
NA	NA	TRBV5-8	15	TRBJ2-3	TGTGCCAGCAGCCCGGGACCAGGCTGGTCGGATACGCAGTATTTT	CASSPGPGWSDTQYF
NA	NA	TRBV28	14	TRBJ2-7	TGTGCCAGCAGTCCCCTTTGGGGGGAAGGCGAGCAGTACTTC	CASSPLWGEGEQYF
NA	NA	TRBV5-6	14	TRBJ2-5	TGTGCCAGCACCAGGGGACCCGGCCAAGAGACCCAGTACTTC	CASTRGPGQETQYF
once	TRBD2	TRBV4-3	16	TRBJ2-3	TGCGCCAGCAGCCAAGAGGCGGGAGGGCCCACAGATACGCAGTATTTT	CASSQEAGGPTDTQYF
NA	NA	TRBV18	14	TRBJ1-1	TGTGCCAGCTCACCCGCAGCTTTGAACACTGAAGCTTTCTTT	CASSPAALNTEAFF
NA	NA	TRBV5-6	15	TRBJ2-1	TGTGCCAGCAGCTTGGAGGGGCTGGCCTACAATGAGCAGTTCTTC	CASSLEGLAYNEQFF
NA	NA	TRBV19	14	TRBJ2-7	TGTGCCAGTAGTTTGTCGGCACCATCCTACGAGCAGTACTTC	CASSLSAPSYEQYF
NA	NA	TRBV9	14	TRBJ2-5	TGTGCCAGCAGCGTAGCCGGTACCCCAGAGACCCAGTACTTC	CASSVAGTPETQYF
NA	NA	TRBV11-2	16	TRBJ1-3	TGTGCCAGCAGCTTTTCCCCTCGGGTGGGTGGAAACACCATATATTTT	CASSFSPRVGGNTIYF
NA	TRBD1	TRBV7-9	15	TRBJ1-4	TGTGCCAGCAACTCGGGACAGGGGGCTAATGAAAAACTGTTTTTT	CASNSGQGANEKLFF
once	NA	TRBV18	16	TRBJ1-3	TGTGCCAGCTCACCAAATCGAGCGGGGGTAGGAAACACCATATATTTT	CASSPNRAGVGNTIYF
NA	NA	TRBV18	16	TRBJ1-1	TGTGCCAGCTCACCCCGGCAGGGCCCCATGAACACTGAAGCTTTCTTT	CASSPRQGPMNTEAFF
NA	NA	TRBV6-1	14	TRBJ2-1	TGTGCCAGCAGAGAATCCAGTGCCTACAATGAGCAGTTCTTC	CASRESSAYNEQFF
once	NA	TRBV5-8	18	TRBJ2-5	TGTGCCAGCAGCTTGGCCGCAAGGGTTCGAGCCTTTGTGGAGACCCAGTACTTC	CASSLAARVRAFVETQYF
NA	TRBD1	TRBV28	15	TRBJ2-7	TGTGCCAGCAGCTCCCAGGGGGCAGGGCCCTACGAGCAGTACTTC	CASSSQGAGPYEQYF
NA	TRBD2	TRBV14	18	TRBJ2-3	TGTGCCAGCAGCCAAGGTTTAGCGGGGCTAACTAGCACAGATACGCAGTATTTT	CASSQGLAGLTSTDTQYF
NA	NA	TRBV6-1	14	TRBJ2-7	TGTGCCAGCAAGGCCTTCGTCCAGGTGCGCGAGCAGTACTTC	CASKAFVQVREQYF
NA	NA	TRBV27	14	TRBJ2-5	TGTGCCAGCAGTTTACGAGGGGTCCAAGAGACCCAGTACTTC	CASSLRGVQETQYF
NA	NA	TRBV5-6	14	TRBJ2-5	TGTGCCAGCACCGAAACAGGGTTTTGGGAGACCCAGTACTTC	CASTETGFWETQYF
once	TRBD1	TRBV27	14	TRBJ1-2	TGTGCCAGCAGTCGGGACAGGATGAACTATGGCTACACCTTC	CASSRDRMNYGYTF
NA	TRBD2	TRBV28	17	TRBJ2-2	TGTGCCAGCAGCTCGACCGGGACTAGCGGGAGCATCGGGGAGCTGTTTTTT	CASSSTGTSGSIGELFF
NA	TRBD2	TRBV11-3	15	TRBJ2-3	TGTGCCAGCAGCTTAGGGGGAGGGATCACAGATACGCAGTATTTT	CASSLGGGITDTQYF
NA	TRBD1	TRBV27	14	TRBJ2-2	TGTGCCAGCAGTTCCACAGGGGGCACCGGGGAGCTGTTTTTT	CASSSTGGTGELFF
NA	NA	TRBV5-1	15	TRBJ2-7	TGCGCCAGCAGCCCCAGCGGGCTAAGCTCCTACGAGCAGTACTTC	CASSPSGLSSYEQYF
NA	TRBD1	TRBV5-1	14	TRBJ2-7	TGCGCCAGCAGCCCGGGACAGTTAACCTACGAGCAGTACTTT	CASSPGQLTYEQYF
NA	TRBD1	TRBV7-2	16	TRBJ2-7	TGTACCAGCAGCTTGGGAGCCGGGACAGGACCCTACGAGCAGTACTTC	CTSSLGAGTGPYEQYF
NA	NA	TRBV15	16	TRBJ1-6	TGTGCCACCAGTTCAGACAGGCTGGGGAGGAATTCACCCCTCCACTTT	CATSSDRLGRNSPLHF